Reported below is one T cell receptor beta chain. Its target is unknown. Generated by immunoSEQ multiplex PCR, the TCRdb table keeps only in-frame clones and is missing some. The profile shows fewer than 150,000 clones, roughly 89% of them singletons. The data stem from a study of T cell responses to AZD1222 COVID-19 vaccine. Study conclusions and caveats: Females outnumbered males among donors, who were mostly white British; clonal diversity was possibly underestimated. Epitopes outside B.1.351 and B.1.1.7 mutated regions reportedly drew nearly half of spike TCRs. When two AZD1222 doses had been given, Spike-specific TCR breadth and depth rose.

Pooling was applied to second doses at about 4 or about 12 weeks. The CDR3 is 11 residues long. Germline CDR1 reads DFQATT; CDR2 reads SNEGSKA (reference sequence). V was pared by 2 bases and J by 7 bases, with 8 bases between. The chain is built from TRBV20-1 and TRBJ1-1; D is unresolved. The TCR comes from an adult who received the AZD1222 COVID-19 vaccine. Sample: peripheral blood, taken 28 days after the second AZD1222 dose. The CDR3: CSARRPNEAFF. The CDR3 DNA follows: TGCAGTGCTAGACGGCCGAATGAAGCTTTCTTT.